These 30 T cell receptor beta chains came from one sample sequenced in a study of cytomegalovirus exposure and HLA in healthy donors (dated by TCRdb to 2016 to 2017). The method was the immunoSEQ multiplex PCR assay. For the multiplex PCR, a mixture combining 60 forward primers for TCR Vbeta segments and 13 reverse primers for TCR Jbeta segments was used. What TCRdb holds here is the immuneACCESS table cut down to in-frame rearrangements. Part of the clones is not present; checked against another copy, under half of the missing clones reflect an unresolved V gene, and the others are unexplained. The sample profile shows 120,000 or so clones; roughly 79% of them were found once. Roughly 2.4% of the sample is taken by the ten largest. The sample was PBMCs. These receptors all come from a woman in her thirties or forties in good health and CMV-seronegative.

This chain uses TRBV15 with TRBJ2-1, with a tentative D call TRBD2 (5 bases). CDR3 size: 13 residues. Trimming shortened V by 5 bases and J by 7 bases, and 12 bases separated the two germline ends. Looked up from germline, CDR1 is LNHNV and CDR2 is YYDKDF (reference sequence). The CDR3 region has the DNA TGTGCCACCAGCCTGACGCCGGGGAATGAGCAGTTCTTC. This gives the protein CATSLTPGNEQFF. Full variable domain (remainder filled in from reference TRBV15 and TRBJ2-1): DAMVIQNPRYQVTQFGKPVTLSCSQTLNHNVMYWYQQKSSQAPKLLFHYYDKDFNNEADTPDNFQSRRPNTSFCFLDIRSPGLGDTAMYLCATSLTPGNEQFFGPGTRLTVL.

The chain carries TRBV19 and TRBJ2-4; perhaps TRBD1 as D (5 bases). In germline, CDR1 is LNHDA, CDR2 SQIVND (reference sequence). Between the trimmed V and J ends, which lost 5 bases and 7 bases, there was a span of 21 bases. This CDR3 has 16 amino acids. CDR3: CASSPATANFGNIQYF. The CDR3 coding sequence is TGTGCCAGTAGTCCTGCGACAGCCAACTTTGGGAACATTCAGTACTTC.

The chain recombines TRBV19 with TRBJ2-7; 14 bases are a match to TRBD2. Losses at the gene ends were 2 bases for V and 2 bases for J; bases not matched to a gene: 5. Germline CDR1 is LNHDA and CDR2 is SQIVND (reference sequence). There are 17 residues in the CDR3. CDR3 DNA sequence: TGTGCCAGTAGTATAAGGACTAGCGGGAGGTCCCCCTACGAGCAGTACTTC. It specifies CASSIRTSGRSPYEQYF.

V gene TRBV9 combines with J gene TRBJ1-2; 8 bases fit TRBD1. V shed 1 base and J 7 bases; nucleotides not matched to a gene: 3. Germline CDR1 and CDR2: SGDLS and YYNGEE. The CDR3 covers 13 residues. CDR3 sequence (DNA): TGTGCCAGCAGCGTATTAACAGGGGGTGGCTACACCTTC. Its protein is CASSVLTGGGYTF.

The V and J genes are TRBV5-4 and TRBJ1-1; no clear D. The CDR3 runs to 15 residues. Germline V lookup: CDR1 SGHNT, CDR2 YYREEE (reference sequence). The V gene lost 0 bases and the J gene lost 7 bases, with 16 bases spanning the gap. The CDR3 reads CASSLGRGGESEAFF. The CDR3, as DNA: TGTGCCAGCAGCTTGGGGCGGGGTGGGGAAAGTGAAGCTTTCTTT.

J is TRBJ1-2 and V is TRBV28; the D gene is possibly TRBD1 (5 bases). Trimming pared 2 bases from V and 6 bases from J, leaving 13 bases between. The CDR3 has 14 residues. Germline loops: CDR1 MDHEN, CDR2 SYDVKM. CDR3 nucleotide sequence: TGTGCCAGCAGTTTAAATCCCCGGGGGAATGGCTACACCTTC. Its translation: CASSLNPRGNGYTF.

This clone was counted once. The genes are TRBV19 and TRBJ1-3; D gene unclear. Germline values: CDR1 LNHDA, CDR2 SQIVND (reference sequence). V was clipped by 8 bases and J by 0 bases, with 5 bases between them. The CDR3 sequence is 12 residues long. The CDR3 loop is CASFSSGNTIYF. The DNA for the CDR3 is TGTGCCAGTTTTAGCTCTGGAAACACCATATATTTT.

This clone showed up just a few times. CDR3 in amino acids: CASSAETGRFEQYF. In nucleotides, the CDR3 is TGTGCCAGCAGCGCCGAGACAGGGCGATTCGAGCAGTACTTC. The rearrangement links TRBV6-1 to TRBJ2-7, with 7 bases matching TRBD1. The germline CDR1 and CDR2 sequences are MNHNS and SASEGT. Trimming at V came to 6 bases and at J to 6 bases, leaving 11 bases not matched to a gene. This CDR3 has 14 residues.

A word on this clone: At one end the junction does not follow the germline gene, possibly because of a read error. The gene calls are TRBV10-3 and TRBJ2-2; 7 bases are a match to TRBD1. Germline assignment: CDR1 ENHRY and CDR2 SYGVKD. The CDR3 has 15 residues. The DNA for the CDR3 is TGTGCCATCAGTATGGGAACAGGGGCCACCGGGGAGCCGTTTTTT. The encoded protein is CAISMGTGATGEPFF.

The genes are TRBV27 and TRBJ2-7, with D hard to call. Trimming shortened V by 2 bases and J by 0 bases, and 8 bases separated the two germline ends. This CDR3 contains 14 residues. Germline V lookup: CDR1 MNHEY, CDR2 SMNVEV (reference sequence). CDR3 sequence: CASSLQWSSYEQYF. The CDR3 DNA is TGTGCCAGCAGTTTACAGTGGAGCTCCTACGAGCAGTACTTC.

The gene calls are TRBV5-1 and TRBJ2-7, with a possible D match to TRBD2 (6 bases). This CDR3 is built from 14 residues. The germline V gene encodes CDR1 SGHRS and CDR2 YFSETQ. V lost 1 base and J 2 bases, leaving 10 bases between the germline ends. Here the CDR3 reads CASSLRRGTYEQYF. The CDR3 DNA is TGCGCCAGCAGCTTGCGGCGGGGCACCTACGAGCAGTACTTC.

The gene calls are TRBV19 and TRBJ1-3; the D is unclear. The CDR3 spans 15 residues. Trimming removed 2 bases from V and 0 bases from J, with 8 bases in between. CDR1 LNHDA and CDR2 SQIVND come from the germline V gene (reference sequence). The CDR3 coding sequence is TGTGCCAGTAGTATAACGGTTAGCTCTGGAAACACCATATATTTT. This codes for CASSITVSSGNTIYF. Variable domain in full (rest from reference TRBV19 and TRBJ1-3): DGGITQSPKYLFRKEGQNVTLSCEQNLNHDAMYWYRQDPGQGLRLIYYSQIVNDFQKGDIAEGYSVSREKKESFPLTVTSAQKNPTAFYLCASSITVSSGNTIYFGEGSWLTVV.

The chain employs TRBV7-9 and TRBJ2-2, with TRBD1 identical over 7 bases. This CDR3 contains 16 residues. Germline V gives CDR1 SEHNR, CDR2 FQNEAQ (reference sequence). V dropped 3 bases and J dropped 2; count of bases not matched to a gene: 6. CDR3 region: CASSLGRGSNTGELFF. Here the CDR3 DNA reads TGTGCCAGCAGCTTGGGCAGGGGGTCTAACACCGGGGAGCTGTTTTTT. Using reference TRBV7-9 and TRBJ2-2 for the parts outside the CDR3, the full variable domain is DTGVSQNPRHKITKRGQNVTFRCDPISEHNRLYWYRQTLGQGPEFLTYFQNEAQLEKSRLLSDRFSAERPKGSFSTLEIQRTEQGDSAMYLCASSLGRGSNTGELFFGEGSRLTVL.

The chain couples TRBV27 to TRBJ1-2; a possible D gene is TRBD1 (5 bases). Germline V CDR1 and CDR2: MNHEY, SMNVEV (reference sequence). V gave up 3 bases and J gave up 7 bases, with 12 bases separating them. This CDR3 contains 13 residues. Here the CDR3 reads CASSFPRVVGYTF. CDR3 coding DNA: TGTGCCAGCAGTTTTCCCAGGGTGGTTGGCTACACCTTC.

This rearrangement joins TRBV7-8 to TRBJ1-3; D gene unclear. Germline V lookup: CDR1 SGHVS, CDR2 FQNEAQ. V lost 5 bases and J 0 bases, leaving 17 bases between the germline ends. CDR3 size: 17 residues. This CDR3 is CASSPNSKTSSGNTIYF. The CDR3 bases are TGTGCCAGCAGCCCTAACTCAAAGACAAGCTCTGGAAACACCATATATTTT.

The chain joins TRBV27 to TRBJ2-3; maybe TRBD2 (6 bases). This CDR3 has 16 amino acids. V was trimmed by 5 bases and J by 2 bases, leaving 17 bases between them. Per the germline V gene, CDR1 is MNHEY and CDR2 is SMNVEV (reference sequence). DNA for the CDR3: TGTGCCAGCAGTACCCCGGGACTGGGAACCACAGATACGCAGTATTTT. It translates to CASSTPGLGTTDTQYF.

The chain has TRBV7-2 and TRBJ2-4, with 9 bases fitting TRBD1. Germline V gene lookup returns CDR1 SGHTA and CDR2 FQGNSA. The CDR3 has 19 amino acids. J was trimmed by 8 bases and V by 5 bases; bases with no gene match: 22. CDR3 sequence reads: CASSPTRFPGQGRGDIQYF. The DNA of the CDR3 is TGTGCCAGCAGCCCAACCCGTTTCCCGGGACAGGGAAGAGGGGACATTCAGTACTTC.

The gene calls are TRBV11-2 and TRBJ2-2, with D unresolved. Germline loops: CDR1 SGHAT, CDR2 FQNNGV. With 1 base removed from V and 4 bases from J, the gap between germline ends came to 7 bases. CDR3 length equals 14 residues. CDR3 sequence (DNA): TGTGCCAGCAGCTTAGTACGGAGCACCGGGGAGCTGTTTTTT. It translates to CASSLVRSTGELFF.

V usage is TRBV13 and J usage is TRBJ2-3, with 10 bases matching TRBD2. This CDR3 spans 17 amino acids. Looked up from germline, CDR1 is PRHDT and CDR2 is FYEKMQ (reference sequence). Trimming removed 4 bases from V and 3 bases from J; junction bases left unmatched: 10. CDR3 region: CASSSSRLAGLTDTQYF. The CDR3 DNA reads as TGTGCCAGCAGCTCCTCCAGACTAGCGGGCTTGACAGATACGCAGTATTTT. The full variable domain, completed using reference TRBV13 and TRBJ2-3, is AAGVIQSPRHLIKEKRETATLKCYPIPRHDTVYWYQQGPGQDPQFLISFYEKMQSDKGSIPDRFSAQQFSDYHSELNMSSLELGDSALYFCASSSSRLAGLTDTQYFGPGTRLTVL.

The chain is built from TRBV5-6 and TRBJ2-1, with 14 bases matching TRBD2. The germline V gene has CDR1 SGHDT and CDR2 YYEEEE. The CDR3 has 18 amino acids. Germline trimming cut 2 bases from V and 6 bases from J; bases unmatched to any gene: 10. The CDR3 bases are TGTGCCAGCAGCTTAGGGACTAGCGGGAGTCGTGTGGGCAATGAGCAGTTCTTC. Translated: CASSLGTSGSRVGNEQFF. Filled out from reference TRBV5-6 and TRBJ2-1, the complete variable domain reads DAGVTQSPTHLIKTRGQQVTLRCSPKSGHDTVSWYQQALGQGPQFIFQYYEEEERQRGNFPDRFSGHQFPNYSSELNVNALLLGDSALYLCASSLGTSGSRVGNEQFFGPGTRLTVL.

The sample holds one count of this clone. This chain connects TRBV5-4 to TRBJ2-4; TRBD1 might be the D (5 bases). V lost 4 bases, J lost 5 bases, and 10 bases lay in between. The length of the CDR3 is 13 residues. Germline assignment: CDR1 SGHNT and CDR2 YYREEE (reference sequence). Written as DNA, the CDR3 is TGTGCCAGCAGCCGCGTAGGGGAAAACATTCAGTACTTC. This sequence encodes CASSRVGENIQYF.

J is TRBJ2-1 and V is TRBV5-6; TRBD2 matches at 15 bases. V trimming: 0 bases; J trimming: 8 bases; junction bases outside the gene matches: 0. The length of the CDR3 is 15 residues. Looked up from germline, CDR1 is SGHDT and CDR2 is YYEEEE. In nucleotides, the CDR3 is TGTGCCAGCAGCTTGGGGACTAGCGGGAGGGATGAGCAGTTCTTC. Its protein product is CASSLGTSGRDEQFF.

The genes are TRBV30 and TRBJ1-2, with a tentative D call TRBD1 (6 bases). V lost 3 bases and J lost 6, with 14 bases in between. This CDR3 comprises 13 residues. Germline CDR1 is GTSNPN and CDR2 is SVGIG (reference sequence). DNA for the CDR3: TGTGCCTGGAGGGGCTGGGCAGGGGATGGCTACACCTTC. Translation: CAWRGWAGDGYTF.

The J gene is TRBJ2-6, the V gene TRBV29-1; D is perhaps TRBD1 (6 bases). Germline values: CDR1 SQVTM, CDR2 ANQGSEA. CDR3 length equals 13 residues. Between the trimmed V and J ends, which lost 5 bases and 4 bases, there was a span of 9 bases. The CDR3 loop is CSVTGIGANVLTF. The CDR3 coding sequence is TGCAGCGTTACAGGGATAGGGGCCAACGTCCTGACTTTC.

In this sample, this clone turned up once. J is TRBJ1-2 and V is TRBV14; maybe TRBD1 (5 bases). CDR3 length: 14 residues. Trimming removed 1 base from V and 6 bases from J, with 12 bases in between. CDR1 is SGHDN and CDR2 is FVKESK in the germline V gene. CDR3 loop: CASSQAWDYDGYTF. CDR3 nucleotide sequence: TGTGCCAGCAGCCAAGCCTGGGACTATGATGGCTACACCTTC.

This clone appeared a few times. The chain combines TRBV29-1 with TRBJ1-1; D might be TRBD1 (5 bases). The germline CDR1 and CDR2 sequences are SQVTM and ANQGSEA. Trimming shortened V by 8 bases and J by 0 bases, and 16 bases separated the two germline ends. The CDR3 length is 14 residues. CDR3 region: CSFMEGVLNTEAFF. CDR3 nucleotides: TGCAGCTTTATGGAAGGGGTCTTGAACACTGAAGCTTTCTTT.

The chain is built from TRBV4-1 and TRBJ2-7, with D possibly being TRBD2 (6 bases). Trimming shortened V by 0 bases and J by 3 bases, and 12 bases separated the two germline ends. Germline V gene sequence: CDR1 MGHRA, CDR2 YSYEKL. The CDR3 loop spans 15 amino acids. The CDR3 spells CASSQDGTVGYEQYF. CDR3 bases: TGCGCCAGCAGCCAAGATGGGACTGTGGGCTACGAGCAGTACTTC.

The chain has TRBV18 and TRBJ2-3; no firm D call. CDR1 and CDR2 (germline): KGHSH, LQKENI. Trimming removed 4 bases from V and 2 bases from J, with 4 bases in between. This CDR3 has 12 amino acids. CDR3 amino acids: CASSRATDTQYF. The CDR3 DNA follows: TGTGCCAGCTCACGGGCCACAGATACGCAGTATTTT.

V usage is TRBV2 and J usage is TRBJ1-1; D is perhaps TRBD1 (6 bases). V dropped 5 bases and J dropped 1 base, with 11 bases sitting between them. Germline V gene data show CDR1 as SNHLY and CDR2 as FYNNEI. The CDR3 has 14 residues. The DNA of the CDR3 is TGTGCCAGCAGTCGGACAGCCAGGAACACTGAAGCTTTCTTT. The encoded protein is CASSRTARNTEAFF.

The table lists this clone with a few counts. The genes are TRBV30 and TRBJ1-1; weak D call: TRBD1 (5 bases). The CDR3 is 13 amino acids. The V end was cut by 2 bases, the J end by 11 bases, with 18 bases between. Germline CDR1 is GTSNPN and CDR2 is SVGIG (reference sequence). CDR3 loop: CAWSLNPQGLAFF. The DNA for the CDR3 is TGTGCCTGGAGTCTCAACCCTCAGGGTCTGGCTTTCTTT.